Listed below are T cell receptor beta chains from one sample, sequenced in a study of blood T cell repertoires in COVID-19. Sequencing used immunoSEQ multiplex PCR; TCRdb keeps in-frame clones, though not all of them. This sample has fewer than 250,000 clones, with about 83% found just once. Sequencing used peripheral blood. All receptors come from a human donor in a cohort sampled during active COVID-19. CDR3s include the opening cysteine and the closing phenylalanine or tryptophan. A D gene is named only where the DNA matches it firmly. Clone size is shown for a subset of rows, as once, few, many or a class of expanded clone.

abundance	j_gene	d_gene	v_gene	CDR3aa	CDR3nt
-	TRBJ2-7	TRBD1	TRBV10-1	CASSATLRDRYEQYF	TGCGCCAGCAGTGCGACCCTCCGGGACAGATACGAGCAGTACTTC
-	TRBJ1-3	-	TRBV2	CASSVDRSLSGNTIYF	TGTGCCAGCAGTGTCGACAGATCTCTCTCTGGAAACACCATATATTTT
-	TRBJ1-1	-	TRBV10-1	CASRQAPDTEAFF	TGCGCCAGCAGACAGGCGCCGGACACTGAAGCTTTCTTT
-	TRBJ1-1	-	TRBV24-1	CATSDSRGATEAFF	TGTGCCACCAGTGATAGCAGGGGAGCCACTGAAGCTTTCTTT
-	TRBJ1-2	TRBD1	TRBV6-5	CASSYGQGAGYTF	TGTGCCAGCAGTTACGGTCAGGGGGCTGGCTACACCTTC
once	TRBJ2-5	-	TRBV5-4	CASSPTWSETQYF	TGTGCCAGCAGCCCTACTTGGTCCGAGACCCAGTACTTC
-	TRBJ2-7	TRBD1	TRBV4-1	CASSPGPATGGFGEQYF	TGCGCCAGCAGCCCAGGGCCGGCGACAGGGGGCTTTGGGGAGCAGTACTTC
-	TRBJ2-1	-	TRBV18	CASSLDVNEQFF	TGTGCCAGCTCACTAGATGTCAATGAGCAGTTCTTC
-	TRBJ1-1	TRBD1	TRBV9	CASSEPGQGWAEAFF	TGTGCCAGCAGCGAACCGGGACAGGGGTGGGCTGAAGCTTTCTTT
-	TRBJ1-1	-	TRBV5-1	CASTPDRYTEAFF	TGCGCCAGCACCCCGGACAGATACACTGAAGCTTTCTTT
-	TRBJ2-5	TRBD2	TRBV19	CASSMLAGGETQYF	TGTGCCAGTAGTATGCTAGCGGGGGGCGAGACCCAGTACTTC
-	TRBJ2-3	-	TRBV9	CASSVEQTASTDTQYF	TGTGCCAGCAGCGTAGAACAGACAGCTAGCACAGATACGCAGTATTTT
few	TRBJ2-7	TRBD1	TRBV2	CASIDGTVTSYEQYF	TGTGCCAGCATCGACGGGACAGTTACCTCCTACGAGCAGTACTTC
-	TRBJ1-6	-	TRBV10-1	CASSPHRENSPLHF	TGCGCCAGCAGTCCACACAGGGAGAATTCACCCCTCCACTTT
few	TRBJ2-3	TRBD2	TRBV7-9	CASSLEAGGPKDTQYF	TGTGCCAGCAGCTTAGAGGCGGGAGGGCCTAAAGATACGCAGTATTTT
-	TRBJ2-3	TRBD1	TRBV29-1	CSVVGQGIADTQYF	TGCAGCGTTGTGGGACAGGGGATCGCAGATACGCAGTATTTT
-	TRBJ1-2	TRBD1	TRBV5-1	CASSPGGEGYGYTF	TGCGCCAGCAGCCCAGGGGGAGAGGGCTATGGCTACACCTTC
-	TRBJ2-4	-	TRBV30	CAWSVQAKNIQYF	TGTGCCTGGAGTGTACAGGCCAAAAACATTCAGTACTTC
-	TRBJ2-3	-	TRBV6-5	CASSYSDRGDTQYF	TGTGCCAGCAGTTACTCGGACCGGGGGGATACGCAGTATTTT
-	TRBJ2-5	TRBD1	TRBV3-1/TRBV3-2	CASSQQGERETQYF	TGTGCCAGCAGCCAACAGGGGGAGAGAGAGACCCAGTACTTC
-	TRBJ1-2	TRBD1	TRBV5-1	CASSSLTGDRNYGYTF	TGCGCCAGCAGCTCCCTTACGGGGGACAGGAACTATGGCTACACCTTC
-	TRBJ2-3	TRBD1	TRBV5-6	CASSLLVAAGGTDTQYF	TGTGCCAGCAGCTTGTTGGTCGCGGCAGGGGGAACAGATACGCAGTATTTT
-	TRBJ1-5	-	TRBV6-5	CATSDRGNQPQHF	TGTGCCACCTCGGACAGAGGCAATCAGCCCCAGCATTTT
-	TRBJ2-1	TRBD1	TRBV7-9	CASSTRQGEQFF	TGTGCCAGCAGCACCCGACAGGGGGAGCAGTTCTTC
-	TRBJ2-7	TRBD2	TRBV4-1	CASSQDPSGSSYEQYF	TGCGCCAGCAGCCAAGATCCTAGCGGATCCTCCTACGAGCAGTACTTC
-	TRBJ1-5	-	TRBV6-2/TRBV6-3	CASSPRATGSWSNQPQHF	TGTGCCAGCAGCCCCCGGGCAACAGGATCATGGAGCAATCAGCCCCAGCATTTT
-	TRBJ1-1	-	TRBV19	CASSSPIREGEAFF	TGTGCCAGTAGTTCTCCTATCAGGGAAGGAGAAGCTTTCTTT
-	TRBJ2-3	TRBD2	TRBV24-1	CATSDFLAGDTDTQYF	TGTGCCACCAGTGATTTCCTAGCGGGTGACACAGATACGCAGTATTTT
-	TRBJ2-1	-	TRBV11-2	CASSLGRSEQFF	TGTGCCAGCAGCTTAGGGAGGTCTGAGCAGTTCTTC
-	TRBJ2-3	-	TRBV24-1	CAAAGRGSTDTQYF	TGTGCCGCCGCAGGGAGGGGGAGCACAGATACGCAGTATTTT
-	TRBJ1-2	TRBD1	TRBV27	CASSFGQGDLYGYTF	TGTGCCAGCAGTTTCGGACAGGGGGATCTCTATGGCTACACCTTC
-	TRBJ1-1	TRBD1	TRBV10-2	CASSDPDRGEAFF	TGCGCCAGCAGTGACCCTGACAGGGGTGAAGCTTTCTTT
-	TRBJ2-4	-	TRBV28	CASSLAGVAKNIQYF	TGTGCCAGCAGTTTGGCGGGTGTAGCCAAAAACATTCAGTACTTC
-	TRBJ1-2	-	TRBV6-5	CASRRTENYGYTF	TGTGCCAGCAGACGGACAGAAAACTATGGCTACACCTTC
-	TRBJ1-3	-	TRBV6-1	CASSEVRNTIYF	TGTGCCAGCAGTGAAGTGAGGAACACCATATATTTT
few	TRBJ1-1	TRBD1	TRBV6-6	CASSPGGTGYAFF	TGTGCCAGCAGTCCAGGGGGGACAGGGTATGCTTTCTTT
-	TRBJ2-2	TRBD2	TRBV5-1	CASSPGLAGSDGELFF	TGCGCCAGCAGCCCGGGACTAGCGGGATCTGACGGGGAGCTGTTTTTT
-	TRBJ2-6	TRBD1	TRBV11-3	CASSPGTAGANVLTF	TGTGCCAGCAGCCCGGGGACAGCTGGGGCCAACGTCCTGACTTTC
-	TRBJ2-5	TRBD2	TRBV9	CASSVATAGLAGTQETQYF	TGTGCCAGCAGCGTAGCTACGGCGGGACTAGCGGGGACCCAAGAGACCCAGTACTTC
-	TRBJ1-2	-	TRBV4-1	CASSQARQERSGYTF	TGCGCCAGCAGCCAGGCTAGACAGGAACGTTCGGGCTACACCTTC
-	TRBJ2-6	TRBD2	TRBV5-1	CASSPWTSGSSGANVLTF	TGCGCCAGCAGCCCCTGGACTAGCGGGAGCTCTGGGGCCAACGTCCTGACTTTC
-	TRBJ2-1	-	TRBV28	CASTPSGEPGNEQFF	TGTGCCAGCACCCCTTCCGGGGAGCCGGGGAATGAGCAGTTCTTC
few	TRBJ2-3	TRBD2	TRBV28	CASSFAVGTSGSGGTDTQYF	TGTGCCAGCAGTTTTGCGGTGGGGACTAGCGGGAGCGGGGGCACAGATACGCAGTATTTT
-	TRBJ2-1	TRBD2	TRBV29-1	CSVEGWSGGLNNNEQFF	TGCAGCGTTGAAGGTTGGAGCGGGGGGCTGAACAACAATGAGCAGTTCTTC
-	TRBJ1-6	-	TRBV6-2/TRBV6-3	CASSLTRNNSPLHF	TGTGCCAGCAGTCTCACAAGAAATAATTCACCCCTCCACTTT
-	TRBJ2-7	-	TRBV5-4	CASSLASAGEQYF	TGTGCCAGCAGCTTGGCGTCGGCAGGGGAGCAGTACTTC
-	TRBJ1-6	-	TRBV5-5	CASSLGGLINSPLHF	TGTGCCAGCAGCTTGGGGGGACTGATTAATTCACCCCTCCACTTT
many	TRBJ2-5	-	TRBV13	CASSVKQGRRETQYF	TGTGCCAGCAGCGTGAAACAGGGTAGGAGAGAGACCCAGTACTTC
few	TRBJ1-4	-	TRBV3-1/TRBV3-2	CASSQERFPTATNEKLFF	TGTGCCAGCAGCCAAGAACGGTTCCCCACTGCAACTAATGAAAAACTGTTTTTT
few	TRBJ1-1	TRBD1	TRBV9	CASSEGAGFATEAFF	TGTGCCAGCAGCGAGGGGGCAGGTTTCGCAACTGAAGCTTTCTTT
-	TRBJ2-5	-	TRBV9	CASSVQGWQETQYF	TGTGCCAGCAGCGTACAGGGGTGGCAAGAGACCCAGTACTTC
-	TRBJ1-1	TRBD1	TRBV6-5	CASRGQGAAEAFF	TGTGCCAGCAGGGGACAGGGGGCGGCTGAAGCTTTCTTT
-	TRBJ2-1	TRBD2	TRBV6-5	CASRTSGGRYNEQFF	TGTGCCAGCAGGACTAGCGGGGGGAGGTACAATGAGCAGTTCTTC